The next 17 T cell receptor beta chains were all read from a single sample in a study of PD-1 blockade in classical Hodgkin lymphoma (dated by TCRdb to the early 2020s). The time point label here, explained by the study, means: newly diagnosed, previously untreated cHL patient sample. Magnetic negative selection with a Miltenyi CD8+ T cell isolation kit was used to purify CD8+ T cells from thawed PBMCs. The library was produced with the immunoSEQ multiplex PCR assay. In its TCRdb copy, this immuneACCESS table keeps in-frame sequences only and misses some clones. Where compared with another copy, unresolved V genes explain less than half of these, and the others have no known cause. This sample is represented by 3,000 to 4,000 clones; 80% of them were singletons. Of the sample, 16% falls within the top ten clones. The sequenced sample was CD8+ T cells from blood. The receptor source for this set is a human donor with classical Hodgkin lymphoma.

The V gene is TRBV4-3, the J gene TRBJ2-1, with 7 nucleotides matching TRBD2. Trimming took 3 bases from V and 4 from J; bases not matched to a gene: 3. The CDR3 has 14 amino acids. CDR1 is LGHNA and CDR2 is YSLEER in the germline V gene. The CDR3 coding sequence is TGCGCCAGCAGCCATGGGCGGGGGTACAATGAGCAGTTCTTC. Translation gives CASSHGRGYNEQFF.

For this clone: One end of the junction does not line up with germline, which may come from a read error. The same CDR3 arises from other DNA sequences in this sample as well. The rearrangement uses TRBV6-4 and TRBJ1-2; tentative D call: TRBD1 (5 bases). Germline V gene sequence: CDR1 MRHNA, CDR2 SNTAGT. The CDR3 covers 13 residues. The CDR3 bases are TGTGCCAGCAGTAGAGGGCCTAATTGGGGCTACACCTTT. It yields the protein CASSRGPNWGYTF.

This clone showed up just once. The chain carries TRBV13 and TRBJ2-3; 8 bases line up with TRBD2. Trimming removed 3 bases from V and 9 bases from J; junction bases left unmatched: 2. CDR1 and CDR2 (germline): PRHDT, FYEKMQ (reference sequence). The CDR3 extends over 12 amino acids. The CDR3 sequence is CASSLRGATQYF. DNA of the CDR3: TGTGCCAGCAGCTTGCGGGGGGCCACGCAGTATTTT.

This clone has only one observation. This sequence joins TRBV9 and TRBJ2-1; D is uncertain. In germline, CDR1 is SGDLS, CDR2 YYNGEE. With 3 bases removed from V and 10 bases from J, the gap between germline ends came to 20 bases. This CDR3 is 15 amino acids long. CDR3 in amino acids: CASSGGVSPGREQFF. The CDR3 DNA follows: TGTGCCAGCAGCGGTGGGGTTAGTCCAGGCAGGGAGCAGTTCTTC.

The gene calls are TRBV7-2 and TRBJ2-7; no clear D gene. In germline, CDR1 is SGHTA, CDR2 FQGNSA. Trimming took 1 base from V and 5 from J, leaving 9 bases between them. CDR3 size: 13 residues. The CDR3 reads CASSLGQFNEQYF. The CDR3 DNA reads TGTGCCAGCAGCTTAGGACAATTTAACGAGCAGTACTTC.

This chain joins TRBV29-1 and TRBJ2-1; 9 positions match TRBD2. The CDR3 totals 18 residues. J was trimmed by 0 bases and V by 3 bases; bases with no gene match: 12. CDR1 and CDR2 (germline): SQVTM, ANQGSEA. CDR3 nucleotide sequence: TGCAGCGTTGATGGGAGCCTAGCGGGACAGAGCTCCTACAATGAGCAGTTCTTC. Its protein product is CSVDGSLAGQSSYNEQFF.

The chain recombines TRBV28 with TRBJ2-3; 10 positions agree with TRBD2. This CDR3 has 18 amino acids. V trimming: 5 bases; J trimming: 0 bases; junction bases outside the gene matches: 11. From germline, CDR1 is MDHEN and CDR2 SYDVKM. The CDR3 region is CASSDGLAVLPSTDTQYF. Written as DNA, the CDR3 is TGTGCCAGCAGTGACGGACTAGCGGTTCTCCCTAGCACAGATACGCAGTATTTT.

The rearrangement joins TRBV5-4 to TRBJ1-5, with D possibly TRBD1 on 6 matching bases. CDR3 length: 15 residues. Per the germline V gene, CDR1 is SGHNT and CDR2 is YYREEE (reference sequence). V gave up 0 bases and J gave up 0 bases, with 7 bases separating them. Written as DNA, the CDR3 is TGTGCCAGCAGCTTGGGGACAGTTAGCAATCAGCCCCAGCATTTT. Encoded protein: CASSLGTVSNQPQHF.

This chain uses TRBV6-5 with TRBJ2-7; D is unresolved. V shed 7 bases and J shed 7 bases, with 14 bases lying between them. There are 12 residues in the CDR3. Germline CDR1 MNHEY, CDR2 SVGAGI. CDR3 bases: TGTGCCAGCACCACCTCCACCGGGGAGCAGTACTTC. It codes for CASTTSTGEQYF.

The genes are TRBV4-3 and TRBJ2-1, with 7 bases matching TRBD2. With 0 bases clipped from V and 4 bases from J, the junction kept 6 bases outside the gene matches. Germline CDR1 is LGHNA and CDR2 is YSLEER. This CDR3 has 16 amino acids. The CDR3 region is CASSQDEGRVYNEQFF. In DNA, the CDR3 is TGCGCCAGCAGCCAAGATGAGGGGAGGGTTTACAATGAGCAGTTCTTC.

This clone was picked up a small number of times. The genes are TRBV7-2 and TRBJ2-7; D may match TRBD1 or TRBD2 (6 bases each). V lost 5 bases, J lost 6 bases, and 20 bases lay in between. Germline V CDR1 and CDR2: SGHTA, FQGNSA. The CDR3 covers 15 residues. The CDR3 DNA is TGTGCCAGCAGCGAAGTGGGGGGCCGACTCTCCGAGCAGTACTTC. It yields the protein CASSEVGGRLSEQYF.

The V and J genes are TRBV5-6 and TRBJ2-7, with 10 bases aligning to TRBD2. CDR3 length: 15 residues. Trimming cost V 2 bases and J 4 bases; bases outside gene matches: 6. Germline loops: CDR1 SGHDT, CDR2 YYEEEE. The DNA for the CDR3 is TGTGCCAGCAGCTTCGCACTAGCGGGACCGTACGAGCAGTACTTC. It codes for CASSFALAGPYEQYF. The full variable domain, rest sourced from reference TRBV5-6 and TRBJ2-7, is DAGVTQSPTHLIKTRGQQVTLRCSPKSGHDTVSWYQQALGQGPQFIFQYYEEEERQRGNFPDRFSGHQFPNYSSELNVNALLLGDSALYLCASSFALAGPYEQYFGPGTRLTVT.

The rearrangement uses TRBV28 and TRBJ2-3; unclear D gene. CDR3 length: 11 residues. Trimming cost V 3 bases and J 7 bases, with 5 bases left between them. Germline-derived CDR1 and CDR2 are MDHEN and SYDVKM. This chain's CDR3 is CASSFTHTQYF. The CDR3, as DNA: TGTGCCAGCAGTTTCACCCATACGCAGTATTTT.

This clone was counted once. The V and J genes are TRBV18 and TRBJ1-6; the D is unclear. The V gene's germline CDR1 is KGHSH and CDR2 LQKENI. The CDR3 has 13 residues. V was clipped by 3 bases and J by 2 bases, with 2 bases between them. The CDR3 nucleotides are TGTGCCAGCTCACCGGCCTATAATTCACCCCTCCACTTT. Translated, it gives CASSPAYNSPLHF.

The V and J genes are TRBV4-3 and TRBJ2-3; 10 bases are shared with TRBD2. This CDR3 is 15 amino acids long. The junction had 5 bases not matched to a gene; V was cut back by 4 bases and J by 4 bases. Germline V gene lookup returns CDR1 LGHNA and CDR2 YSLEER. The CDR3 sequence: CASSPLAGEADTQYF. The CDR3 DNA is TGCGCCAGCAGCCCGCTAGCGGGAGAGGCAGATACGCAGTATTTT.

The rearrangement joins TRBV28 to TRBJ2-7; 8 bases agree with TRBD1. With 3 bases clipped from V and 2 bases from J, the junction kept 0 bases outside the gene matches. CDR1 is MDHEN and CDR2 is SYDVKM in the germline V gene. This CDR3 is 13 amino acids long. The CDR3 nucleotides are TGTGCCAGCAGTTTGACAGGGGCCTACGAGCAGTACTTC. Translated: CASSLTGAYEQYF.

In nucleotides, the CDR3 is TGTGCCAGCAGATCACAGGGATTCGGGGAGCTGTTTTTT. Translating it yields CASRSQGFGELFF. V is TRBV6-5 and J is TRBJ2-2; a weak D match, TRBD1 (6 bases). The CDR3 spans 13 residues. V dropped 6 bases and J dropped 7 bases, with 12 bases sitting between them. Germline V gene lookup returns CDR1 MNHEY and CDR2 SVGAGI.